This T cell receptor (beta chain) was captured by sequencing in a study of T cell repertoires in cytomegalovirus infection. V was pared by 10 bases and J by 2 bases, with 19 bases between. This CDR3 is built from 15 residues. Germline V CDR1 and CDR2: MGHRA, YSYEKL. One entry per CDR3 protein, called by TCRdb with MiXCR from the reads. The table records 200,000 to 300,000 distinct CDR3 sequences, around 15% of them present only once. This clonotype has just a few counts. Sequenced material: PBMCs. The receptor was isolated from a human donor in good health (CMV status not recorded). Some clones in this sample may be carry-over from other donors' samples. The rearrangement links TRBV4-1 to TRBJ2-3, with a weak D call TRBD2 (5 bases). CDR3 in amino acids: CATSQRDVPTDTQYF. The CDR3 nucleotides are TGCGCCACCTCCCAGAGGGATGTCCCCACAGATACGCAGTATTTT.